This T cell receptor (beta chain) was found in a study of T-cell reconstitution after alpha-beta-depleted transplantation in children. Study results and limitations: Surviving recipient T cells and intrathymic progenitors accounted for some patients' high TCRbeta diversity at day 60. Counts and diversity of T cells one year after transplant came mostly from newly produced T cells. As was reported, about two months after transplant, alpha-beta T cells came from several hundred expanded graft clones.

A TCRbeta library incorporating unique molecular identifiers was prepared. One entry per CDR3 protein results from TCRdb running MiXCR on the PCR reads. The table has about 830,000 distinct CDR3 sequences, roughly 15% seen once. The CDR3 sequence is 13 residues long. V lost 4 bases and J lost 7, with 14 bases in between. The germline CDR1 and CDR2 sequences are PRHDT and FYEKMQ (reference sequence). This clonotype occurred a few times. Antigen specificity is unknown. Sequenced here: PBMCs, mostly from graft donor cells, sampled 360 days after TCRalphabeta/CD19-depleted stem cell transplant. The sequence was obtained from a male patient between 10 and 17 years old who had a stem cell transplant for acute lymphoblastic leukemia, so the T cells may come from the graft donor. V is TRBV13 and J is TRBJ2-7; D uncertain. As DNA, the CDR3 is TGTGCCAGCAGCTCGGAGAGAAGTCGGGAGCAGTACTTC. It translates to CASSSERSREQYF. The full variable domain, its missing parts supplied by reference TRBV13 and TRBJ2-7, is AAGVIQSPRHLIKEKRETATLKCYPIPRHDTVYWYQQGPGQDPQFLISFYEKMQSDKGSIPDRFSAQQFSDYHSELNMSSLELGDSALYFCASSSERSREQYFGPGTRLTVT.